The 13 T cell receptor beta chains in this list originate from one sample, sequenced in a study of T cells in Graves' hyperthyroidism and ophthalmopathy (dated by TCRdb to between 2017 and 2020). Libraries were prepared through multiplex PCR. The reads were generated on an Illumina HiSeq 2000. The TCR beta CDR3 regions were amplified from the RNA transcripts. The TCR CDR3 was subjected to a first round of RT-PCR using the HTBI primer set and the Qiagen OneStep RT-PCR kit. TCRdb reanalyzed the raw reads on its own, using fastp at Q25 for trimming and MiXCR for clone calling, and kept in-frame beta chains. Merged by CDR3 protein, the rows form single entries marked with the most common genes and DNA. Recorded for this sample are 800,000 or so distinct CDR3 sequences; approximately 40% of them occurred a single time. 7.5% to 9.5% of the sample comes from the top ten. The sequenced sample was blood. These receptors originate from a young man with Graves' hyperthyroidism.

This clonotype has ten or more counts. This chain joins TRBV7-9 and TRBJ2-5; 7 bases align to TRBD1. The V gene's germline CDR1 is SEHNR and CDR2 FQNEAQ (reference sequence). Trimming took 6 bases from V and 2 from J; bases not matched to a gene: 3. This CDR3 comprises 13 residues. CDR3 loop: CASRQGNQETQYF. In nucleotides, the CDR3 is TGTGCCAGCAGACAGGGGAATCAAGAGACCCAGTACTTC.

This clonotype was found once. The J gene is TRBJ2-2, the V gene TRBV6-5; a weak D match, TRBD1 (5 bases). Trimming pared 0 bases from V and 3 bases from J, leaving 11 bases between. CDR1 MNHEY and CDR2 SVGAGI come from the germline V gene. The CDR3 consists of 16 residues. The CDR3 DNA sequence: TGTGCCAGCAGTTACTCCGCCGACAGATACACCGGGGAGCTGTTTTTT. Translating it yields CASSYSADRYTGELFF.

There are many counts of this clonotype. This chain links TRBV29-1 with TRBJ1-1; D uncertain. From germline, CDR1 is SQVTM and CDR2 ANQGSEA. The V end was cut by 5 bases, the J end by 2 bases, with 3 bases between. The CDR3 has 10 residues. This CDR3 reads CSVINTEAFF. The DNA for the CDR3 is TGCAGCGTTATAAACACTGAAGCTTTCTTT.

The chain uses TRBV25-1 and TRBJ1-5; TRBD1 matches 8 bases. The CDR3 contains 15 residues. Germline CDR1 reads MGHDK; CDR2 reads SYGVNS. Trimming cost V 2 bases and J 9 bases; bases outside gene matches: 9. The CDR3 DNA reads TGTGCCAGCAGTGAAGGCGGGACAGGTGCTCTGCCCCAGCATTTT. Translating it yields CASSEGGTGALPQHF.

Concerning this clonotype: Sequence at one end of the junction differs from germline and may be a read error. The rearrangement uses TRBV14 and TRBJ1-1; D unresolved. Germline V gives CDR1 SGHDN, CDR2 FVKESK. This CDR3 spans 13 amino acids. The CDR3 region is CASSQDWGTGAFF. CDR3 in DNA: TGTGCCAGCAGCCAAGACTGGGGAACTGGAGCTTTCTTT.

This chain's CDR3 is CASRSEVYTEAFF. The DNA for the CDR3 is TGTGCCAGCAGATCGGAAGTCTACACTGAAGCTTTCTTT. The chain is built from TRBV6-1 and TRBJ1-1, with D hard to call. Germline V gives CDR1 MNHNS, CDR2 SASEGT. V was shortened by 6 bases and J by 3 bases, with 11 bases between the two germline ends. CDR3 length: 13 residues.

V gene TRBV3-1 combines with J gene TRBJ2-7; D gene uncertain. Per the germline V gene, CDR1 is LGHDT and CDR2 is YNNKEL (reference sequence). There are 12 residues in the CDR3. Trimming removed 1 base at V and 6 bases at J, with 7 bases between. The CDR3 DNA sequence: TGTGCCAGCAGCCAAGGCGGTTTCGAGCAGTACTTC. Translating it yields CASSQGGFEQYF.

Comment on this clonotype: A much larger clonotype is one base distant, so this may be a read error. The conserved phenylalanine or tryptophan normally closing the CDR3 is absent here, so this likely arose from a read error. This chain links TRBV7-2 with TRBJ1-6, with a weak D call TRBD1 (5 bases). V was trimmed by 5 bases and J by 3 bases, leaving 11 bases between them. Germline V lookup: CDR1 SGHTA, CDR2 FQGNSA. This CDR3 is 15 amino acids long. The CDR3 here is CASSQGDGYNSPLHL. CDR3 DNA: TGTGCCAGCAGCCAGGGAGATGGCTATAATTCACCCCTCCACCTT.

There are many counts of this clonotype. The chain carries TRBV20-1 and TRBJ2-5; tentative D call: TRBD2 (6 bases). Germline CDR1 and CDR2: DFQATT and SNEGSKA (reference sequence). This CDR3 is built from 15 residues. V lost 4 bases and J 0 bases, leaving 15 bases between the germline ends. The CDR3 sequence is CSATRPLANQETQYF. CDR3 bases: TGCAGTGCTACACGCCCTCTAGCGAACCAAGAGACCCAGTACTTC.

The chain recombines TRBV5-1 with TRBJ1-1; D remains unclear. The CDR3 length is 15 residues. Between the trimmed V and J ends, which lost 4 bases and 0 bases, there was a span of 13 bases. Germline-derived CDR1 and CDR2 are SGHRS and YFSETQ. DNA of the CDR3: TGCGCCAGCAGCGTTTTTGTTCAGATGAACACTGAAGCTTTCTTT. This gives the protein CASSVFVQMNTEAFF.

With respect to this clonotype: One end of the junction varies from germline; a read error may be responsible. The rearrangement links TRBV12-3 or TRBV12-4 to TRBJ1-5; weak D call: TRBD1 (6 bases). This CDR3 has 15 amino acids. DNA of the CDR3: TGTGCCAGCAGCTTAGAGGGGGGGGTTGAACAGCCCCAGCATTTT. Amino acids: CASSLEGGVEQPQHF.

In this sample, this clonotype turned up a few times. This chain connects TRBV2 to TRBJ1-5; perhaps TRBD1 as D (6 bases). CDR3 length: 14 amino acids. V lost 4 bases and J lost 7, with 14 bases in between. Germline CDR1 and CDR2: SNHLY and FYNNEI. This chain's CDR3 is CASSGQGLGQPQHF. The CDR3 bases are TGTGCCAGCAGTGGGCAGGGGCTGGGACAGCCCCAGCATTTT.

This clonotype appeared many times. J is TRBJ1-2 and V is TRBV12-3 or TRBV12-4; 8 bases are a match to TRBD1. The CDR3 spans 13 residues. The trim removed 4 bases at V and 8 bases at J, leaving 6 bases unmatched. DNA of the CDR3: TGTGCCAGCAGTTCCTACAGGGGGGGCGGCTACACCTTC. Translation: CASSSYRGGGYTF.